Below are 4 T cell receptor beta chains sequenced from a single sample in a study of CD8 T cells in Susac syndrome. Random-hexamer reverse transcription was applied to roughly 0.5 to 1 ug RNA. MiXCR was run by TCRdb on the immunoSEQ multiplex PCR reads, yielding one entry per CDR3 protein. Of roughly 120,000 distinct CDR3 sequences listed, about 94% are singletons. The sequenced material came from CD4+ T cells from PBMCs. The receptors were sampled from a human donor with multiple sclerosis.

The chain combines TRBV30 with TRBJ1-3, with D perhaps matching TRBD1 (5 bases). Germline V gene lookup returns CDR1 GTSNPN and CDR2 SVGIG (reference sequence). V lost 3 bases and J 4 bases, leaving 10 bases between the germline ends. The CDR3 consists of 13 residues. CDR3 region: CAWRGRRGNTIYF. The CDR3 region has the DNA TGTGCCTGGAGGGGACGGCGAGGAAACACCATATATTTT.

This chain joins TRBV9 and TRBJ2-7; 8 positions match TRBD1. Germline trimming cut 0 bases from V and 3 bases from J; bases unmatched to any gene: 5. The length of the CDR3 is 15 residues. CDR1 SGDLS and CDR2 YYNGEE come from the germline V gene. The CDR3 DNA follows: TGTGCCAGCAGCGTAGTAGCAGGGGGCTTCTACGAGCAGTACTTC. Residues: CASSVVAGGFYEQYF. The entire variable domain, with the rest obtained from reference TRBV9 and TRBJ2-7, is as follows: DSGVTQTPKHLITATGQRVTLRCSPRSGDLSVYWYQQSLDQGLQFLIQYYNGEERAKGNILERFSAQQFPDLHSELNLSSLELGDSALYFCASSVVAGGFYEQYFGPGTRLTVT.

This chain uses TRBV30 with TRBJ1-6, with a possible D match to TRBD1 (6 bases). Germline CDR1 reads GTSNPN; CDR2 reads SVGIG (reference sequence). This CDR3 is 14 amino acids long. V was trimmed by 1 base and J by 7 bases, leaving 11 bases between them. The CDR3 reads CAWSGLTGNSPLHF. CDR3 bases: TGTGCCTGGAGTGGCCTTACAGGGAATTCACCCCTCCACTTT.

The chain recombines TRBV7-2 with TRBJ1-1, with D tentatively TRBD1 (6 bases). Germline assignment: CDR1 SGHTA and CDR2 FQGNSA. The CDR3 has 13 residues. Trimming removed 6 bases at V and 3 bases at J, with 11 bases between. CDR3 residues: CASSGQRDTEAFF. DNA of the CDR3: TGTGCCAGCAGTGGACAGAGGGACACTGAAGCTTTCTTT.